This TCR beta chain appears in the sequencing data of a study of cytomegalovirus exposure and HLA in healthy donors listed by TCRdb under 2017. With regard to the full study: An earlier analysis of approximately 640 of the donors reported about 290 Gb of sequence data and some 120 million unique TCR beta sequences from some 180 million T cells. About 300 gigabases of sequencing data and 91 million or so unique TCR sequences made up an early release that covered some 640 HLA-typed donors. Of the 300 to 500 genotyped donors, 81% were placed in the genetic ancestry cluster associated with self-reported Caucasian donors. The study aimed to test whether cataloging public T cell receptors could reveal signatures of past pathogen exposure. The T cell repertoires of several hundred subjects were profiled by immunosequencing and related to cytomegalovirus serostatus. In addition to the first cohort of 650 to 800 subjects, a separate validation cohort of some 120 different subjects was used. To predict cytomegalovirus infection status, the study brought together high-throughput TCR immunosequencing, statistical association of individual TCRs with disease status, and machine learning. To study patterns of TCR occurrence, a later analysis re-analyzed previously published TCR beta repertoires from 666 donors and added high-resolution HLA genotyping. The later analysis used no new phenotypic data to find candidate immune exposures, relying instead on TCR beta sequences and their occurrence across donors. In an earlier analysis of 550 to 700 of the donors, high-throughput TCR beta sequencing was used to judge whether each TCR beta V gene segment behaved as functional or pseudogenic. Alongside the repertoire data, information on donor age, sex, ethnicity and CMV serostatus was compiled. Genome-wide SNP genotypes for about 55% of the roughly 670 donors were used in a later genetic analysis, which treated that subset as a discovery cohort. All discovery cohort repertoires had been generated using a single sequencing platform. HLA typing covered class I and class II loci at four-digit resolution. The number of donors typed differed by locus, with roughly 629-640 for A, B, C, DRB1 and DQB1, about 500 for DQA1, approximately 570 for DPA1, and 400 to 490 for DPB1. Several DR-DQ haplotypes were treated as single units for association and clustering because of strong linkage in the cohort. On average, 235,054 unique TCR beta nucleotide sequences were sequenced per donor among roughly 430 genotyped donors of the cohort, with roughly 18% of those sequences being non-productive. Overall study results and their limits: Strong co-occurrence of HLA alleles, especially DR and DQ, made assigning TCR associations to individual alleles difficult. The presence/absence analyses assumed that sequencing depth was roughly uniform across donors, and that assumption may not be true. Linkage disequilibrium might explain the correlated functional status among segregating V segments, but an unknown experimental factor could not be ruled out. The study gave a list of around 170 TCR beta chains associated with cytomegalovirus. In an earlier analysis of around 500 of the donors, most TCR beta V segments appeared in productive rearrangements about 87% or about 30% of the time, broadly matching IMGT annotations. Most TCR sequences were seen in very few donors, while some public TCRs were found in many individuals. In vitro tests confirmed that a few of the cytomegalovirus-associated TCR beta chains recognize cytomegalovirus antigens. This cohort had only TCR beta chains sequenced, and the lack of alpha or paired-chain data limited which features could be detected. In a later analysis, several top co-occurrence clusters were reported to appear linked to parvovirus B19, influenza, CMV and Epstein-Barr virus. Cytomegalovirus status was reported to be diagnosed by the classifier with high specificity and sensitivity in both the original and validation cohorts. In a later analysis, HLA-associated TCR beta chains showed more clonal expansion and lower generation probabilities than non-associated chains that were equally common. A later analysis found that most CMV-associated TCR beta chains appeared HLA-restricted, with HLA associations seemingly driven largely by CMV exposure. Some IMGT-functional V segments, including TRBV6-2 and TRBV6-3, could not be told apart with the 87-base-pair reads, so those segments were excluded. Because HLA typing was missing for some donors at each locus, association tests included only the typed subset. The authors suggested that the approach could potentially be generalized to other disease states and immunological phenotypes. A further reported finding was that TCR beta sequences accurately predicted the HLA-A and HLA-B alleles for most subjects in the first cohort. CMV serostatus was the only immune exposure information available for the cohort. Compared with the roughly 700-donor mean, donors in an Asian-associated ancestry cluster had fewer N-insertions in productive TCRs, according to a later genetic analysis. In a later analysis, the rate of TCR association differed among HLA loci, with DRB1 alleles having the most associated TCRs and HLA-C alleles having the fewest. V-gene and J-gene trimming of TCR beta chains was associated with a missense DCLRE1C variant in a later genetic analysis, and the association was replicated in an independent cohort. A group of highly shared sequence variants was considered likely to be a technical artifact of the sequencing pipeline. Because counts were too low, more than 15 rarely observed V segments, including chromosome 9 orphons, were left out of the earlier analysis of 587 of the donors. Specific HLA alleles were associated with about 17,000 TCR beta sequences at a false discovery rate of 0.05 in a later analysis.

In total, roughly 710 healthy bone marrow donors made up the cohort. At the time of sampling, all cohort members were nominally healthy, though unrecorded immune exposures were likely present. The donor was CMV seropositive and was included in the group of almost 300 seropositive cohort members. Every donor gave a peripheral blood sample, and the peripheral blood mononuclear cells from that sample were used for TCR beta sequencing. Genomic DNA was extracted from the blood cell samples with the Qiagen DNeasy Blood Extraction Kit. CDR1 SGHTA and CDR2 FQGTGA are derived from the germline V gene. V has 8 bases trimmed and J has 4 bases trimmed; junction bases matching no gene number 0. From the cysteine through the phenylalanine, the CDR3 covers 14 amino acids. Only the CDR3 DNA stays, 42 bases, in frame from base 1. Library generation was performed with the immunoSEQ multiplex PCR assay. The multiplex PCR relied on a mix of 60 forward primers for TCR Vbeta segments and 13 reverse primers for TCR Jbeta segments. A multiplex PCR assay on genomic DNA amplified the CDR3 region of rearranged TCR beta genes. The Illumina HiSeq System was used to sequence the amplified TCR beta libraries as 87-base-pair reads. In the source study's methods: A later analysis tallied 75 million to 95 million unique TCR beta chains across the approximately 670 repertoires, and some 10 million of those chains were shared by two or more donors. Raw reads were error-corrected and collapsed into unique sequences with a nearest-neighbor algorithm that merged closely related sequences to remove PCR and sequencing errors. CDR3 sequences were aligned to IMGT reference sequences to assign V, D and J gene segments. Each retained sequence needed at least a six-nucleotide match to both a V gene segment and a J gene segment. A rearrangement counted as productive if the CDR3 had no stop codons and remained in frame with V and J, and every other rearrangement counted as non-productive. CDR3 was defined by IMGT convention, running from the second conserved V-encoded cysteine to the conserved J-encoded phenylalanine. The earlier analysis of about 570 of the donors excluded any sequence lacking an unambiguous match to a single V gene segment. An earlier analysis of several hundred of the donors classified V segments as functional when productive rearrangements were above 56.7% and as segregating when the standard deviation between donors was above 5%. To diagnose cytomegalovirus status from the catalog of TCR beta chain sequences, a statistical classification framework was built. In a later analysis, TCR nucleotide sequences were compared against IMGT/GENE-DB human TR gene sequences so that V and J genes could be assigned. Using the TCRdist pipeline, a later analysis assigned CDR3 sequences along with most-parsimonious VDJ recombination scenarios. In a later analysis, every TCR beta chain was defined by the combination of its CDR3 amino acid sequence and its V-gene family, and reads without a unique V-gene family were dropped. In a later analysis, around 600 highly shared, low-generation-probability nucleotide sequences were removed to address suspected cross-contamination and a sequencing artifact. For each public chain, a later analysis derived a clonal expansion index from normalized ranks of inferred template counts within each repertoire. In a later analysis, generation probabilities were computed with a VDJ recombination model fitted to out-of-frame rearrangements, and the resulting probabilities were checked against IGoR. A later analysis scored TCR-TCR, TCR-HLA and TCR-CMV co-occurrence with hypergeometric tests, applying a repertoire-size bias correction to TCR pairs. In a later analysis, false discovery rates were estimated by permuting HLA or CMV assignments 20 times. In a later analysis, co-occurring TCRs were grouped using DBSCAN, with TCRdist sequence similarity added in when clustering inside HLA-allele-positive subsets. Co-occurrence clustering excluded repertoires with fewer than 30,000 or more than 120,000 public chains, plus five with anomalous nucleotide sharing. TCRdb carries this immuneACCESS record with in-frame sequences only. Its versions omit some clonotypes, under half of them owing to an unresolved V gene in the studies checked, with the rest unexplained. D and trimming were read from the DNA, whereas the V and J calls and clone size are those reported in that table. This sample holds about 200,000 clones; 9.5% to 15% were observed only once. In total, the top ten clones hold approximately 8.3% of the sample.

To note about this clone: What this receptor recognizes is not known. Base qualities are missing; no much larger clone stands one base away.

The chain is assembled from TRBV7-3 and TRBJ2-2, with TRBD2 identical over 14 junction bases. The receptor was derived from a man aged 50 to 59 in good health and CMV-seropositive. The sample was PBMCs. The CDR3 here reads CASGTSGGTGELFF. The DNA reads as follows: TGTGCCAGCGGGACTAGCGGGGGCACCGGGGAGCTGTTTTTT.